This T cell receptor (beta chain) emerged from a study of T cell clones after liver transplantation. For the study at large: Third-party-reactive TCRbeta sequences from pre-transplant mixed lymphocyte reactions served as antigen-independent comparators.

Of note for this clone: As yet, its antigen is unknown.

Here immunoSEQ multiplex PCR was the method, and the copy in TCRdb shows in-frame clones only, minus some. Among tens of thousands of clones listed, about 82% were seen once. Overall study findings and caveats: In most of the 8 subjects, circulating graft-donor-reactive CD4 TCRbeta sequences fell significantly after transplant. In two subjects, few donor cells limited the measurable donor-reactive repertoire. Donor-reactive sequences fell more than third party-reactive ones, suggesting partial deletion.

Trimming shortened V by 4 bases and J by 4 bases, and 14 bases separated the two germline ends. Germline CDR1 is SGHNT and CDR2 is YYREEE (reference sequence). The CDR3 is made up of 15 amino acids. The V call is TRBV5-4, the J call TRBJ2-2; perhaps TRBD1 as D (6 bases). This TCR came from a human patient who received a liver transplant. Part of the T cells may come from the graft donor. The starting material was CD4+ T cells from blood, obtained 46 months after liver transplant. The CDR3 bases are TGTGCCAGCAGCATAGTAACAGGGTCCACCGGGGAGCTGTTTTTT. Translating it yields CASSIVTGSTGELFF.